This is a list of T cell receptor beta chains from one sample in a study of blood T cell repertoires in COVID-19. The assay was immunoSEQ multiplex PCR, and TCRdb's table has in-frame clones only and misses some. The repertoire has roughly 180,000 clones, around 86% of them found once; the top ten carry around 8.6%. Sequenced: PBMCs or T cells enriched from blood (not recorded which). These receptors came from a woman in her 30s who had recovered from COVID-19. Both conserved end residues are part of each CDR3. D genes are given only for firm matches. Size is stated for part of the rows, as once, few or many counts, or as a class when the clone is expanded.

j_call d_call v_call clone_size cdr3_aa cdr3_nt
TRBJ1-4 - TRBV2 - CASSSQGINEKLFF TGTGCCAGCAGTAGTCAGGGGATTAATGAAAAACTGTTTTTT
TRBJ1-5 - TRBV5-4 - CASSLADFGTIHQPQHF TGTGCCAGCAGCTTGGCTGATTTTGGCACTATTCATCAGCCCCAGCATTTT
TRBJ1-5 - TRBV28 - CASNRGNQPQHF TGTGCCAGCAACCGAGGGAATCAGCCCCAGCATTTT
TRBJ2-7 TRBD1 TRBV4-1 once CASSQDPGQGYEQYF TGCGCCAGCAGCCAAGATCCGGGACAGGGTTACGAGCAGTACTTC
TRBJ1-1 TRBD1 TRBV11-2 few CASSFYRGDTEAFF TGTGCCAGCAGCTTCTACAGGGGTGACACTGAAGCTTTCTTT
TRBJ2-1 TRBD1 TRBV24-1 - CATRDGQARDHEQFF TGTGCCACACGCGACGGACAGGCCCGAGACCATGAGCAGTTCTTC
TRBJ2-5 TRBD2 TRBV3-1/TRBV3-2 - CASSQSGLVIETQYF TGTGCCAGCAGCCAGAGTGGACTAGTCATAGAGACCCAGTACTTC
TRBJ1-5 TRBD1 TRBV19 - CASSTQGDQPQHF TGTGCCAGTAGTACACAGGGGGATCAGCCCCAGCATTTT
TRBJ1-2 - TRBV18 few CASSRTVNYGYTF TGTGCCAGCTCACGGACAGTTAATTATGGCTACACCTTC
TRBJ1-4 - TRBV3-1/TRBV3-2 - CASSPYTPGNEKLFF TGTGCCAGCAGCCCCTACACCCCGGGGAATGAAAAACTGTTTTTT
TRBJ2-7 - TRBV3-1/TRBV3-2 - CASSLLTDAYEQYF TGTGCCAGCAGCCTCCTCACAGACGCCTACGAGCAGTACTTC
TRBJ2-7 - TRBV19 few CASSIAAGGYYEQYF TGTGCCAGTAGTATCGCGGCAGGGGGGTACTACGAGCAGTACTTC
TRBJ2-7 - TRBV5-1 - CASSLAEEGPYEQYF TGCGCCAGCAGCTTGGCGGAGGAGGGACCCTACGAGCAGTACTTC
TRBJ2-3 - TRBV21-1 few CASSKAQGGSGTDTQYF TGTGCCAGCAGCAAAGCGCAGGGCGGGAGCGGCACAGATACGCAGTATTTT
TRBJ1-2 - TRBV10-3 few CATDRQPGPTYGYTF TGTGCCACCGACCGGCAGCCAGGGCCAACCTATGGCTACACCTTC
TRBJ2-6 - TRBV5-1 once CASSLSGSGANVLTF TGCGCCAGCAGCTTGTCCGGCTCTGGGGCCAACGTCCTGACTTTC
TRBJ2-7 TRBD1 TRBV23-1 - CASSQRDRGFYEQYF TGCGCCAGCAGTCAAAGGGACAGGGGATTCTACGAGCAGTACTTC